Shown below are 19 T cell receptor beta chains from a single sample sequenced in a study of read filtering for tumor transcriptome and immune sequencing. The library was built from about 400 ng RNA with molecular barcoded adaptors for alpha/delta and beta/gamma chains. TCRdb re-derived calls from the reads in MiXCR, one entry per CDR3 protein. There are some 140,000 distinct CDR3 sequences in the sample; under 15% occur only once, and 7.5% to 10% lies in the top ten. The sequenced sample consisted of a population of CD138-negative cells sorted from bone marrow. The receptors were sampled from a donor aged 40 or older with multiple myeloma.

To note about this clonotype: A much bigger clone sits one base away, suggesting this may be a read error. The chain carries TRBV5-1 and TRBJ2-2; tentative D call: TRBD1 (6 bases). CDR1 and CDR2 (germline): SGHRS, YFSETQ. This CDR3 comprises 11 residues. This CDR3 reads CASLDEGELSF. The CDR3, as DNA: TGCGCCAGCCTTGATGAGGGGGAGCTGTCTTTT.

There are many counts of this clonotype. The gene calls are TRBV7-2 and TRBJ2-5, with D unclear. In germline, CDR1 is SGHTA, CDR2 FQGNSA. The CDR3 is 11 residues long. V shed 6 bases and J shed 3 bases, with 5 bases lying between them. The CDR3 sequence: CASSFKETQYF. Written as DNA, the CDR3 is TGTGCCAGCAGTTTCAAAGAGACCCAGTACTTC.

This clonotype was found many times. The rearrangement uses TRBV6-2 or TRBV6-3 and TRBJ2-1, with a weak D call TRBD1 (7 bases). CDR1 is MNHEY and CDR2 is SVGEGT in the germline V gene. Trimming removed 5 bases at V and 7 bases at J, with 12 bases between. This CDR3 contains 13 residues. CDR3 sequence: CASSQGGFNEQFF. In DNA form, the CDR3 reads TGTGCCAGCAGTCAGGGGGGCTTTAATGAGCAGTTCTTC.

Concerning this clonotype itself: This clone may be a read error of a much larger clone one base away. The CDR3 DNA is TGTGCCAGCAGAAGTTTCAAGGAGCAGTTCTTC. Its protein product is CASRSFKEQFF. V gene TRBV2 combines with J gene TRBJ2-1; no reliable D call. V gave up 6 bases and J gave up 10 bases, with 10 bases separating them. The germline V gene encodes CDR1 SNHLY and CDR2 FYNNEI. CDR3 length: 11 amino acids.

This clonotype was seen at least ten times. This chain connects TRBV7-6 to TRBJ2-5, with 12 bases fitting TRBD2. V shed 0 bases and J 3 bases; nucleotides not matched to a gene: 8. Germline V lookup: CDR1 SGHVS, CDR2 FNYEAQ. This CDR3 region has 18 residues. The CDR3 coding sequence is TGTGCCAGCAGCTTAGCGTGGACTAGCGGGGAACTTAAAGAGACCCAGTACTTC. It specifies CASSLAWTSGELKETQYF.

As regards this clonotype: A much larger clone lies a single base off, so this may be a read error. The chain links TRBV12-3 or TRBV12-4 to TRBJ2-2, with D perhaps TRBD1 or TRBD2 (5 bases each). The CDR3 contains 14 residues. The CDR3 nucleotides read TGTGCCAGCAGTCCCCGGACAATCGCCGGGGAGCCGTTTTTT. Encoded protein: CASSPRTIAGEPFF.

This clonotype was observed many times. The chain recombines TRBV4-3 with TRBJ2-2; tentatively, D is TRBD1 or TRBD2 (5 bases each). Germline CDR1 and CDR2: LGHNA and YSLEER. There are 16 residues in the CDR3. Trimming took 1 base from V and 1 from J, leaving 10 bases between them. The CDR3 reads CASSQVGAGNTGELFF. For the CDR3, the DNA is TGCGCCAGCAGCCAAGTAGGGGCGGGGAACACCGGGGAGCTGTTTTTT.

This clonotype has at least ten counts. The chain recombines TRBV12-3 or TRBV12-4 with TRBJ2-1; D possibly uses TRBD1 or TRBD2 (5 bases each). V lost 3 bases and J 7 bases, leaving 13 bases between the germline ends. The CDR3 runs to 14 residues. The CDR3 bases are TGTGCCAGCAGTTTGGGGACGGCGGGTAATGAGCAGTTCTTC. Translating it yields CASSLGTAGNEQFF.

This clonotype was recorded many times. The chain carries TRBV5-1 and TRBJ1-1; D ambiguous. Per germline, CDR1 SGHRS and CDR2 YFSETQ. Between the trimmed V and J ends, which lost 4 bases and 1 base, there was a span of 8 bases. The CDR3 covers 13 residues. CDR3 residues: CASSPRQNTEAFF. In nucleotides, the CDR3 is TGCGCCAGCAGCCCCCGCCAGAACACTGAAGCTTTCTTT.

This clonotype showed up many times. The chain recombines TRBV27 with TRBJ1-5, with D maybe TRBD1 (6 bases). This CDR3 comprises 15 residues. V lost 9 bases and J 6 bases, leaving 21 bases between the germline ends. Per germline, CDR1 MNHEY and CDR2 SMNVEV (reference sequence). The CDR3 DNA is TGTGCCAGTCGGAAACAGGGCGACCGGGGTCAGCCCCAGCATTTT. It encodes CASRKQGDRGQPQHF.

In this sample, this clonotype turned up many times. This chain links TRBV12-3 or TRBV12-4 with TRBJ1-2, with D perhaps TRBD1 (6 bases). V lost 3 bases and J lost 3, with 8 bases in between. This CDR3 contains 13 residues. CDR3 in amino acids: CASSFGTHYGYTF. The CDR3, as DNA: TGTGCCAGCAGTTTTGGGACACACTATGGCTACACCTTC.

This clonotype appeared a few times. No conserved phenylalanine or tryptophan ends this CDR3, so it is likely a read error. It is unclear where the CDR3 begins or ends on the DNA, so no DNA is shown, and the CDR3 is as TCRdb lists it. CDR3 in amino acids: CASGTLEGNEQIY. V usage is TRBV5-1 and J usage is TRBJ2-1; no check of the table's D call, TRBD1, against the DNA was made. The CDR3 is made up of 13 amino acids, end residues included. Per the germline V gene, CDR1 is SGHRS and CDR2 is YFSETQ.

At least ten counts were recorded for this clonotype. The rearrangement links TRBV7-8 to TRBJ1-5; the D is unclear. The CDR3 has 15 amino acids. Germline V gene lookup returns CDR1 SGHVS and CDR2 FQNEAQ. V was clipped by 4 bases and J by 2 bases, with 12 bases between them. CDR3 sequence reads: CASSYREFGNQPQHF. CDR3 nucleotides: TGTGCCAGCAGCTATAGAGAATTCGGCAATCAGCCCCAGCATTTT.

This clonotype was recorded many times. The chain links TRBV7-3 to TRBJ1-1, with D possibly TRBD1 on 5 matching bases. Trimming removed 5 bases from V and 1 base from J, with 17 bases in between. The CDR3 runs 16 residues. CDR1 SGHTA and CDR2 FQGTGA come from the germline V gene. The CDR3 sequence: CASSRSHYGGNTEAFF. In DNA, the CDR3 is TGTGCCAGCAGCCGATCCCACTACGGGGGGAACACTGAAGCTTTCTTT. Full variable domain (rest looked up from reference TRBV7-3 and TRBJ1-1): GAGVSQTPSNKVTEKGKYVELRCDPISGHTALYWYRQSLGQGPEFLIYFQGTGAADDSGLPNDRFFAVRPEGSVSTLKIQRTERGDSAVYLCASSRSHYGGNTEAFFGQGTRLTVV.

There are a few counts of this clonotype. J is TRBJ2-1 and V is TRBV19; tentative D call: TRBD2 (5 bases). The germline gives CDR1 LNHDA, CDR2 SQIVND (reference sequence). The CDR3 totals 14 residues. Trimming pared 5 bases from V and 4 bases from J, leaving 12 bases between. CDR3 coding DNA: TGTGCCAGTAGTGAAAACCGGGGATACAATGAGCAGTTCTTC. It encodes CASSENRGYNEQFF.

This clonotype occurred many times. The rearrangement uses TRBV29-1 and TRBJ2-3; TRBD2 matches at 7 bases. The V gene's germline CDR1 is SQVTM and CDR2 ANQGSEA. This CDR3 spans 15 amino acids. V lost 1 base and J lost 2; bases outside the gene matches: 6. The CDR3 coding sequence is TGCAGCGTTGAAGGTACTAGCGTCCCCACAGATACGCAGTATTTT. Translated, it gives CSVEGTSVPTDTQYF.

This clonotype appeared many times. The V call is TRBV20-1, the J call TRBJ2-1; 7 bases fit TRBD2. V was clipped by 3 bases and J by 5 bases; unmatched bases: 10. The CDR3 spans 15 residues. In germline, CDR1 is DFQATT, CDR2 SNEGSKA (reference sequence). CDR3 amino acids: CSASGWRETNNEQFF. The CDR3 DNA is TGCAGTGCTAGTGGATGGCGGGAGACGAACAATGAGCAGTTCTTC.

The V call is TRBV5-6, the J call TRBJ2-2; D may correspond to TRBD1 or TRBD2 (5 bases each). Germline V gives CDR1 SGHDT, CDR2 YYEEEE. The CDR3 spans 13 residues. V gave up 7 bases and J gave up 6 bases, with 13 bases separating them. CDR3 region: CASRDAPAGELFF. The CDR3, as DNA: TGTGCCAGCCGGGACGCTCCGGCCGGGGAGCTGTTTTTT.

This clonotype was seen repeatedly, ten times or more. The genes are TRBV29-1 and TRBJ2-1, with 12 bases that match TRBD2. V shed 3 bases and J 7 bases; nucleotides not matched to a gene: 7. Germline V gene sequence: CDR1 SQVTM, CDR2 ANQGSEA. This CDR3 has 15 amino acids. CDR3 DNA: TGCAGCGTTGATAAGACTAGCGGGAGAACAAATGAGCAGTTCTTC. Protein product: CSVDKTSGRTNEQFF.